The present entry profiles one T cell receptor beta chain with its context. Its antigen is not known. CDR3 length: 15 residues. With 3 bases clipped from V and 2 bases from J, the junction kept 4 bases outside the gene matches. Per germline, CDR1 MDHEN and CDR2 SYDVKM. Healthy bone marrow donors formed the donor group. These data come from a study of cytomegalovirus exposure and HLA in healthy donors. Study-level points and caveats: Likely technical artifact: a cluster of highly shared sequence variants. Segments of the TCR beta V type were, in most cases, productive about 87% or about 30% of the time in an earlier analysis.

PCR employed 60 Vbeta and 13 Jbeta primers. Assay: immunoSEQ multiplex PCR; the TCRdb copy retains only in-frame clones and omits some. The data hold 250,000 or so clones, with roughly 91% observed a single time. This clonotype was obtained from a girl aged 2 to 10 in good health and CMV-seronegative. Material for sequencing was PBMCs. J is TRBJ1-5 and V is TRBV28; 7 bases line up with TRBD1. DNA for the CDR3: TGTGCCAGCAGTTTGACAGGGAGAGGCAATCAGCCCCAGCATTTT. This gives the protein CASSLTGRGNQPQHF.